The sequence of this T cell receptor (beta chain) was determined in a study of CD8 T cells in ankylosing spondylitis (TCRdb year 2017). Turning to the overall study: To find TCR variants linked to disease, the study profiled T cell receptor beta repertoires in ankylosing spondylitis patients and healthy donors. Peripheral blood was sampled, and synovial fluid was also collected from ankylosing spondylitis patients. The full study cohort was made up of 20 to 25 ankylosing spondylitis patients and roughly 100 healthy donors.

Regarding this clonotype: It has no known antigen specificity. Nothing much larger sits one base from this clone, and base qualities are not available.

The sample was run on an Illumina MiSeq. TCR beta libraries were prepared by quantitative 5'-RACE with molecular barcodes. Under the source paper's analysis protocol: A new computational method based on a probabilistic model of VDJ rearrangement was used to identify disease-linked TCR variants. Using fastp trimming at Q25 and MiXCR clonotype assembly, TCRdb reanalyzed the public sequencing data and kept in-frame beta chains. Rows with one shared CDR3 protein collapse into an entry with the most common genes and DNA. The V and J calls reflect TCRdb's pipeline rather than the authors' work. Counted in this sample were approximately 28,000 distinct CDR3 sequences; roughly 8.6% of them appeared once. The ten largest clones take up almost 30% of the sample. A distance of 14 bases separates the germline ends of V and J, which lose 0 bases and 3 bases respectively. Reading from cysteine to phenylalanine, the CDR3 counts 15 amino acids. Only the CDR3 region is kept as DNA, spanning 45 bases read in frame from base 1. For CDR1 and CDR2, the germline V gene lists SQVTM and ANQGSEA.

Study-wide conclusions, independent of this receptor: Some motif variants were previously reported in synovial fluid and blood of reactive arthritis patients, suggesting common disease-initiation mechanisms. A CD8+ phenotype was shown by the disease-linked clones, which were found at relatively low frequencies in peripheral blood. A TCR beta motif of several highly homologous amino acid variants appeared characteristic of blood from ankylosing spondylitis patients. The disease-linked clones were reported as significantly enriched in matched synovial fluid samples from ankylosing spondylitis patients.

The rearrangement combines TRBV29-1 with TRBJ2-5, with no D gene named confidently. The sequence was obtained from a male donor with ankylosing spondylitis or in good health (not recorded which). Source material: blood. The bases read TGCAGCGTTGAAGATAACCTTGGGTTCAAAGAGACCCAGTACTTC. It is translated as CSVEDNLGFKETQYF.